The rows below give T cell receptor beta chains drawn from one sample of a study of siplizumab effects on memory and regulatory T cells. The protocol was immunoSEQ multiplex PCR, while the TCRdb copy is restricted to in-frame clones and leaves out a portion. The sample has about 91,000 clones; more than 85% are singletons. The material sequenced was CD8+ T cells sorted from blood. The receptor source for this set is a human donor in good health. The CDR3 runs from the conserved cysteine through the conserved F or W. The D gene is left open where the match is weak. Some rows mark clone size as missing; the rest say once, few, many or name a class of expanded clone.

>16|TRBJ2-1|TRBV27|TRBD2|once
CASSVGAGVSYNEQFF
TGTGCCAGCAGCGTCGGAGCGGGGGTCTCCTACAATGAGCAGTTCTTC
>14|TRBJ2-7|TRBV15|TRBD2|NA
CATSRDDGLDEQYF
TGTGCCACCAGCAGAGATGATGGACTAGACGAGCAGTACTTC
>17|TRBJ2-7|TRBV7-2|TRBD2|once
CASSSSGGDSIAYEQYF
TGTGCCAGCAGCTCTAGCGGGGGGGATTCTATCGCATACGAGCAGTACTTC
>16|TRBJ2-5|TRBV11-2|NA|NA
CASSDGTPAGQETQYF
TGTGCCAGCAGCGACGGGACACCGGCGGGGCAAGAGACCCAGTACTTC
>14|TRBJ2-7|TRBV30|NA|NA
CAWRSGIIVNEQYF
TGTGCCTGGAGATCAGGGATTATTGTTAACGAGCAGTACTTC
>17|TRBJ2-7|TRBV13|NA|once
CASSLAGGGGNSYEQYF
TGTGCCAGCAGCTTAGCTGGTGGGGGCGGCAACTCCTACGAGCAGTACTTC
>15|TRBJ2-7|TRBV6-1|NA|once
CASSEAAVQGYEQYF
TGTGCCAGCAGTGAGGCGGCAGTACAAGGCTACGAGCAGTACTTC
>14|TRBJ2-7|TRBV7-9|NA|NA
CASSLAAGTYEQYF
TGTGCCAGCAGCTTAGCGGCAGGGACCTACGAGCAGTACTTC
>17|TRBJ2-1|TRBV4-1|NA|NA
CASSRQTGPPLGNEQFF
TGCGCCAGCAGCAGACAAACCGGACCCCCCCTCGGAAATGAGCAGTTCTTC
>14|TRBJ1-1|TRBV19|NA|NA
CASSISRPVKEAFF
TGTGCCAGTAGCATATCTCGGCCGGTGAAAGAAGCTTTCTTT
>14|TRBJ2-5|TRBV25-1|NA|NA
CASRKMGLTETQYF
TGTGCCAGCAGGAAAATGGGACTGACAGAGACCCAGTACTTC
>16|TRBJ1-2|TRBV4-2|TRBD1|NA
CASSQDPQGGQHGYTF
TGTGCCAGCAGCCAAGATCCCCAGGGGGGTCAGCATGGCTACACCTTC
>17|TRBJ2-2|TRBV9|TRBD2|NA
CASSVDRTSANTGELFF
TGTGCCAGCAGCGTAGACCGGACTAGCGCTAACACCGGGGAGCTGTTTTTT
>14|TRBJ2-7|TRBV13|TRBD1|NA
CASSPGQGSYEQYF
TGTGCCAGCAGCCCGGGACAGGGGTCCTACGAGCAGTACTTC
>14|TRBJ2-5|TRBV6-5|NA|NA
CASSYGPGEETQYF
TGTGCCAGCAGTTATGGGCCGGGGGAAGAGACCCAGTACTTC
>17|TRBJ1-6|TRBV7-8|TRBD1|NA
CASSPTGRGSYNSPLHF
TGTGCCAGCAGCCCGACAGGGAGGGGCTCCTATAATTCACCCCTCCACTTT
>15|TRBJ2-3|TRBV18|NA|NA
CASSQPFTSSDTQYF
TGTGCCAGCTCACAGCCCTTCACTAGCTCCGATACGCAGTATTTT
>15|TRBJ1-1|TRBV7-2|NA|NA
CASSPQEVMNTEAFF
TGTGCCAGCAGCCCGCAGGAGGTCATGAACACTGAAGCTTTCTTT
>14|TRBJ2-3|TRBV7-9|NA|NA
CASSLPFSTDTQYF
TGTGCCAGCAGCTTACCGTTTAGCACAGATACGCAGTATTTT
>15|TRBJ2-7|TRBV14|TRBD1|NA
CASSQRGQGESEQYF
TGTGCCAGCAGCCAGAGAGGACAGGGGGAAAGCGAGCAGTACTTC
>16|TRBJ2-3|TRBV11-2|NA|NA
CASSSGFWQITDTQYF
TGTGCCAGCAGCTCCGGGTTTTGGCAGATCACAGATACGCAGTATTTT
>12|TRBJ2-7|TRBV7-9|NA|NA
CASSLEGQRQYF
TGTGCCAGCAGCTTAGAGGGGCAGAGGCAGTACTTC
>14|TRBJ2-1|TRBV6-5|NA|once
CASSQTGSYNEQFF
TGTGCCAGCAGTCAGACGGGGTCCTACAATGAGCAGTTCTTC
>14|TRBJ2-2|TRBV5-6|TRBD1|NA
CASSIQGYTGELFF
TGTGCCAGCAGCATACAGGGGTACACCGGGGAGCTGTTTTTT
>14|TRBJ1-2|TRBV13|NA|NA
CASSQGRGFSGYTF
TGTGCCAGCAGCCAGGGACGCGGATTTTCCGGCTACACCTTC
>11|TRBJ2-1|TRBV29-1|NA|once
CSVEGEYEQFF
TGCAGCGTTGAAGGGGAGTATGAGCAGTTCTTC